This T cell receptor beta chain was identified during a study of Graves' ophthalmopathy and Graves' hyperthyroidism. Overall study context: Peripheral blood was gathered at first diagnosis, ahead of any treatment whatsoever.

Broader study findings: Ophthalmopathy was separated from stable hyperthyroidism by a 13-signature model with roughly 91% sensitivity and around 81% specificity.

A note on this clonotype: The antigen is undetermined.

The TCR beta CDR3 regions underwent amplification from RNA transcripts. After a first-round RT-PCR with HTBI primers, a second-round multiplex PCR was run. Each CDR3 protein is one row after TCRdb ran MiXCR on the multiplex PCR reads. In the table there are hundreds of thousands of distinct CDR3 sequences, roughly 21% of which are singletons. Patients were left out if they had other autoimmune diseases, uncontrolled infections, pregnancy or lactation. V was clipped by 6 bases and J by 0 bases; unmatched bases: 5. This CDR3 spans 14 amino acids. Germline assignment: CDR1 DFQATT and CDR2 SNEGSKA (reference sequence).

This receptor was taken from a woman under 30 with stable Graves' hyperthyroidism. Sequencing was done on a sample of peripheral blood. This chain uses TRBV20-1 with TRBJ2-4, with 7 nucleotides matching TRBD1. The CDR3 is CSAPGTAAKNIQYF. The CDR3 nucleotides read TGCAGTGCCCCCGGGACAGCAGCCAAAAACATTCAGTACTTC.